This TCR beta chain was sequenced in a study of sequential checkpoint blockade in melanoma. The wider study: Randomization was 1:1 between first-line nivolumab→ipilimumab and ipilimumab→nivolumab. Maintenance nivolumab came after either treatment sequence.

The treatment here: randomized to nivolumab then ipilimumab (arm A) or the reverse (arm B). DNA-damaging chemotherapy had not been given to any patient beforehand. Live CD3+CD8+ CD19− CD56− cells were sorted from PBMCs. Germline CDR1 is SNHLY and CDR2 is FYNNEI. This CDR3 is built from 15 residues. Unmatched junction bases numbered 9, after V lost 3 bases and J lost 4 bases. Clones were sequenced by immunoSEQ multiplex PCR, and TCRdb holds only the in-frame ones, with some missing. The sample comprises fewer than 15,000 clones, around 82% of which are singletons, and roughly a quarter rests with the top ten.

The sequence came from a human donor with melanoma. The chain combines TRBV2 with TRBJ2-7, with TRBD2 matching over 7 bases. This specimen consisted of CD8+ T cells sorted from blood (inferred from file names), obtained from a patient given nivolumab and ipilimumab in sequence. CDR3 DNA sequence: TGTGCCAGCAGTGATTACAGCGGGGTTTTATACGAGCAGTACTTC. Protein: CASSDYSGVLYEQYF.